The clone carrying this TCR beta chain has more than one count but fewer than ten. The source of the sample is a study of T cells after yellow fever vaccination. TCRdb redid the calling of the 5' RACE reads with MiXCR, one entry per CDR3 protein. The data show approximately 300,000 distinct CDR3 sequences, 6.5% to 8.5% seen once. Germline CDR1 reads KGHSH; CDR2 reads LQKENI. This CDR3 contains 17 residues. The V and J ends lost 5 bases and 1 base, in that order; junction bases with no gene match: 7. The chain couples TRBV18 to TRBJ2-3, with 12 bases aligning to TRBD1. The specimen comprised PBMCs, sampled roughly 47 days after the first yellow fever vaccination. This TCR came from a young man who received the YFV17D yellow fever vaccine. The CDR3 DNA is TGTGCCAGCTCAACCGGGACAGGGGGCGGCCGCACAGATACGCAGTATTTT. Its protein is CASSTGTGGGRTDTQYF.